The rows below give T cell receptor beta chains drawn from one sample of a study of human T cells and chemical hapten exposure. From the RACE reads, TCRdb called clonotypes with MiXCR, one entry per CDR3 protein. The sample lists more than 50,000 distinct CDR3 sequences; approximately 6.7% were seen once. The sample consisted of whole blood, taken in connection with sensitization to the hapten diphenylcyclopropenone (DPC). All receptors come from a woman aged 25-40 years with alopecia areata. Some clones in this sample may be carry-over from other donors' samples. Both conserved end residues are part of each CDR3. The D gene is left open where the match is weak. Expanded clones get a size class; other rows say once, few or many, or leave the size out.

v_call: TRBV27
d_call: TRBD1
j_call: TRBJ1-4
cdr3_length: 14
clone_size: few
cdr3_nt: TGTGCCAGCAGTCTACAGGGGACTAATGAAAAACTGTTTTTT
cdr3_aa: CASSLQGTNEKLFF

v_call: TRBV25-1
d_call: NA
j_call: TRBJ1-4
cdr3_length: 14
clone_size: many
cdr3_nt: TGTGCCAGCACCAGGGGAGCGTCAGGTGAAAAACTGTTTTTT
cdr3_aa: CASTRGASGEKLFF

v_call: TRBV11-2
d_call: TRBD2
j_call: TRBJ2-1
cdr3_length: 15
clone_size: many
cdr3_nt: TGTGCCAGCAGCTCCCTAGCGGGGGGGCTCAATGAGCAGTTCTTC
cdr3_aa: CASSSLAGGLNEQFF

v_call: TRBV6-1
d_call: NA
j_call: TRBJ1-1
cdr3_length: 13
clone_size: many
cdr3_nt: TGTGCCAGTAAGACAGGATTTAACACTGAAGCTTTCTTT
cdr3_aa: CASKTGFNTEAFF

v_call: TRBV12-3/TRBV12-4
d_call: NA
j_call: TRBJ2-7
cdr3_length: 14
clone_size: many
cdr3_nt: TGTGCCAGCAGGCCGGGACTGAGCTCCTACGAGCAGTACTTC
cdr3_aa: CASRPGLSSYEQYF

v_call: TRBV20-1
d_call: TRBD1
j_call: TRBJ1-2
cdr3_length: 15
clone_size: many
cdr3_nt: TGCAGTGCTACATTCGGACAGGGAATAGACTATGGCTACACCTTC
cdr3_aa: CSATFGQGIDYGYTF

v_call: TRBV12-3/TRBV12-4
d_call: NA
j_call: TRBJ1-5
cdr3_length: 11
clone_size: many
cdr3_nt: TGTGCCAGCAGTTGGGGTCAGCCCCAGCATTTT
cdr3_aa: CASSWGQPQHF

v_call: TRBV5-1
d_call: TRBD1
j_call: TRBJ1-6
cdr3_length: 16
clone_size: many
cdr3_nt: TGCGCCAGCAGCTCCCAGACAGGGCTGGCCGTTTCACCCCTCCACTTT
cdr3_aa: CASSSQTGLAVSPLHF

v_call: TRBV12-3/TRBV12-4
d_call: NA
j_call: TRBJ2-1
cdr3_length: 15
clone_size: NA
cdr3_nt: TGTGCCAGCAGTTCCGGTCCCAGCTCCTACAATGAGCAGTTCTTC
cdr3_aa: CASSSGPSSYNEQFF

v_call: TRBV19
d_call: TRBD1
j_call: TRBJ1-1
cdr3_length: 13
clone_size: many
cdr3_nt: TGTGCCAGTGGACAGGATTTGAACACTGAAGCTTTCTTT
cdr3_aa: CASGQDLNTEAFF

v_call: TRBV19
d_call: TRBD1
j_call: TRBJ1-1
cdr3_length: 12
clone_size: many
cdr3_nt: TGTGCCAGTAGACAGGGGGGCACTGAAGCTTTCTTT
cdr3_aa: CASRQGGTEAFF

v_call: TRBV30
d_call: NA
j_call: TRBJ2-7
cdr3_length: 13
clone_size: few
cdr3_nt: TGTGCCTGGAGTGCTCTGGGATCTCACGAGCAGTACTTC
cdr3_aa: CAWSALGSHEQYF

v_call: TRBV7-3
d_call: NA
j_call: TRBJ1-1
cdr3_length: 14
clone_size: many
cdr3_nt: TGTGCCAGCAGCTTAGACAGGTTGGCCACTGAAGCTTTCTTT
cdr3_aa: CASSLDRLATEAFF

v_call: TRBV5-4
d_call: NA
j_call: TRBJ2-1
cdr3_length: 15
clone_size: many
cdr3_nt: TGTGCCAGCAGCTTTCCGGGGAGCTCCTACAATGAGCAGTTCTTC
cdr3_aa: CASSFPGSSYNEQFF

v_call: TRBV2
d_call: TRBD1
j_call: TRBJ1-6
cdr3_length: 15
clone_size: few
cdr3_nt: TGTGCCAGCAGAACAGGGGCACCCTATAATTCACCCCTCCACTTT
cdr3_aa: CASRTGAPYNSPLHF

v_call: TRBV20-1
d_call: NA
j_call: TRBJ1-2
cdr3_length: 12
clone_size: many
cdr3_nt: TGCAGTGCTAGTTCCGGGAACTATGGCTACACCTTC
cdr3_aa: CSASSGNYGYTF

v_call: TRBV18
d_call: TRBD1
j_call: TRBJ2-2
cdr3_length: 17
clone_size: few
cdr3_nt: TGTGCCAGCTCACCAATGATGACAGGGGATCTCACCGGGGAGCTGTTTTTT
cdr3_aa: CASSPMMTGDLTGELFF

v_call: TRBV30
d_call: NA
j_call: TRBJ1-2
cdr3_length: 12
clone_size: NA
cdr3_nt: TGTGCCTGGAGTGTAACCGGGAGTGGCTACACCTTC
cdr3_aa: CAWSVTGSGYTF

v_call: TRBV29-1
d_call: NA
j_call: TRBJ1-1
cdr3_length: 12
clone_size: many
cdr3_nt: TGCAGCGCTGTGACGGGGAAGCTTGAAGCTTTCTTT
cdr3_aa: CSAVTGKLEAFF

v_call: TRBV6-5
d_call: NA
j_call: TRBJ1-6
cdr3_length: 16
clone_size: many
cdr3_nt: TGTGCCAGCAGCACTGGACAGTCCTCCGGGGTATCACCCCTCCACTTT
cdr3_aa: CASSTGQSSGVSPLHF

v_call: TRBV10-3
d_call: NA
j_call: TRBJ2-1
cdr3_length: 14
clone_size: many
cdr3_nt: TGTGCCATCAGTGCCAGGGCGGATTACAATGAGCAGTTCTTC
cdr3_aa: CAISARADYNEQFF

v_call: TRBV14
d_call: NA
j_call: TRBJ2-7
cdr3_length: 14
clone_size: NA
cdr3_nt: TGTGCCAGCAGCCGGGACCTAGCGAGCTACGAGCAGTACTTC
cdr3_aa: CASSRDLASYEQYF